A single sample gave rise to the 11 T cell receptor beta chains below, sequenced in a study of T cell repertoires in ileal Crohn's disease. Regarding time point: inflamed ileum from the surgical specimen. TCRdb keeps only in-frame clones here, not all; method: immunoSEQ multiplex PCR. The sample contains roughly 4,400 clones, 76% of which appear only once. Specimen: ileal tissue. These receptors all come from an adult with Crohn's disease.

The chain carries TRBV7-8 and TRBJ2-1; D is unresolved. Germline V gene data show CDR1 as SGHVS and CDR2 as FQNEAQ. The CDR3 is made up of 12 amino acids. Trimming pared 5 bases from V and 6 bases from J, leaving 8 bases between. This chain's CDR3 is CASSPIGNEQFF. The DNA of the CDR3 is TGTGCCAGCAGCCCCATCGGCAATGAGCAGTTCTTC.

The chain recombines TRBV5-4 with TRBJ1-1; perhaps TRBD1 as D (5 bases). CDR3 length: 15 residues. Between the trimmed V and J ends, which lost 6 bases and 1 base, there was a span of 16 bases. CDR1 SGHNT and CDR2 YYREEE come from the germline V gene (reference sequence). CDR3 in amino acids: CASTPDLTANTEAFF. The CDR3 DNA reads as TGTGCCAGCACCCCGGACCTGACAGCGAACACTGAAGCTTTCTTT.

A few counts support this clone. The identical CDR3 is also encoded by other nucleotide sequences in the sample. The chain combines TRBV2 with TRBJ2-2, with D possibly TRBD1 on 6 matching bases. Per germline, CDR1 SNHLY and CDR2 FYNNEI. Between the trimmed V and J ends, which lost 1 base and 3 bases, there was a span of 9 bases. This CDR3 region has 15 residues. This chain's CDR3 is CASSEGQEYTGELFF. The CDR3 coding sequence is TGTGCCAGCAGTGAAGGACAGGAATACACCGGGGAGCTGTTTTTT.

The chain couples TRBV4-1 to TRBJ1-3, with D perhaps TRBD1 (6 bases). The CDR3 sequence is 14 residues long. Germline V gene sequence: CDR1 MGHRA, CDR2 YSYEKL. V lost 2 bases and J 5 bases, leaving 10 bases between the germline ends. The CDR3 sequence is CASSQRTERNTIYF. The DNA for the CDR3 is TGCGCCAGCAGCCAAAGGACAGAGCGAAACACCATATATTTT.

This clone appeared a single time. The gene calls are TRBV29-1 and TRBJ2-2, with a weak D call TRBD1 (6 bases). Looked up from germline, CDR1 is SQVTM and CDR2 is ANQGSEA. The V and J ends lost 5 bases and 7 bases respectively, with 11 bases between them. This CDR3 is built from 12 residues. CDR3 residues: CSVKNRVGELFF. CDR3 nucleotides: TGCAGCGTTAAAAACAGGGTCGGGGAGCTGTTTTTT.

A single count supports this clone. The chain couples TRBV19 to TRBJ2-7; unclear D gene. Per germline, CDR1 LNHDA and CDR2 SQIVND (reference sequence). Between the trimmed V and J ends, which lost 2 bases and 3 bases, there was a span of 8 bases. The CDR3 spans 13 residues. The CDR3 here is CASSILPGYEQYF. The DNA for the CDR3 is TGTGCCAGTAGTATACTCCCGGGCTACGAGCAGTACTTC.

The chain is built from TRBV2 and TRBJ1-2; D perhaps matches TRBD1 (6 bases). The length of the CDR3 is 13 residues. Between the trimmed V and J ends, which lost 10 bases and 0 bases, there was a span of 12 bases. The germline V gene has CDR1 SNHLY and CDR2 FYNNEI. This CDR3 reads CATRRGPNYGYTF. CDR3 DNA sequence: TGTGCCACACGCAGGGGTCCTAACTATGGCTACACCTTC.

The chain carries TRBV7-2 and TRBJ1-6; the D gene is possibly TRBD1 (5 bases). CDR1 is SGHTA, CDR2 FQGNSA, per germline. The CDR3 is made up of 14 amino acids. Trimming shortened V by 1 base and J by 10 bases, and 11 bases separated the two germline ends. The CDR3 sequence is CASSLGGTRSPLHF. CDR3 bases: TGTGCCAGCAGCTTAGGGGGGACGAGATCACCCCTCCACTTT.

The CDR3 DNA follows: TGTGCCTGGAGTGCTGCGGGCCCGCGGACCGGGGAGCTGTTTTTT. Protein: CAWSAAGPRTGELFF. V and J are TRBV30 and TRBJ2-2, with a tentative D call TRBD2 (5 bases). With 1 base removed from V and 5 bases from J, the gap between germline ends came to 14 bases. Germline loops: CDR1 GTSNPN, CDR2 SVGIG (reference sequence). This CDR3 has 15 amino acids.

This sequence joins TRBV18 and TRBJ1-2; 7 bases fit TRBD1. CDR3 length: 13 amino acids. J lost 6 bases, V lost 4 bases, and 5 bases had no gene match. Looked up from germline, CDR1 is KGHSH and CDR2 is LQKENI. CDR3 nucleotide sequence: TGTGCCAGCTCACTAGACAGGGTGGATGGCTACACCTTC. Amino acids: CASSLDRVDGYTF.

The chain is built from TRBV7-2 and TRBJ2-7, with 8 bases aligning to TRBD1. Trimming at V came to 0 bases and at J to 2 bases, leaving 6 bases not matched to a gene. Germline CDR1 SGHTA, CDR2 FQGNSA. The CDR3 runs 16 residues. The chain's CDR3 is CASSLALTGGTYEQYF. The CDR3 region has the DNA TGTGCCAGCAGCTTAGCGCTTACAGGGGGGACCTACGAGCAGTACTTC.